This record looks at one T cell receptor (beta chain) sequence and its context. Assay: immunoSEQ multiplex PCR; the TCRdb copy retains only in-frame clones and omits some. Among 250,000 to 350,000 clones listed, more than 75% were seen once. Trimming removed 4 bases from V and 2 bases from J; junction bases left unmatched: 6. Germline V gene data show CDR1 as SGHRS and CDR2 as YFSETQ. The CDR3 has 15 residues. The data stem from a study of blood T cell repertoires in COVID-19. The sequenced material came from peripheral blood. The chain uses TRBV5-1 and TRBJ2-1; 7 nucleotides line up with TRBD1. The sequence derives from a woman between 50 and 59 years old who had recovered from COVID-19. The CDR3 nucleotides read TGCGCCAGCAGCACAGGGGATGGAACCTACAATGAGCAGTTCTTC. It is translated as CASSTGDGTYNEQFF.